The 24 T cell receptor beta chains reported below all come from one sample, sequenced in a study of shared clonotypes between healthy human individuals. The assay was immunoSEQ multiplex PCR, and TCRdb's table has in-frame clones only and misses some. This table has about 1.1 million clones, 60% to 80% appearing once. The specimen was memory CD4+ T cells from PBMCs. Subset meaning: CD45RA-negative fraction. The receptors shown here come from a man between 18 and 35 years old in good health. Some clones in this sample may be carry-over from other donors' samples.

This clone was seen just once. The V call is TRBV6-1, the J call TRBJ1-5; no firm D call. V dropped 6 bases and J dropped 0 bases, with 9 bases sitting between them. The CDR3 has 14 amino acids. Per the germline V gene, CDR1 is MNHNS and CDR2 is SASEGT. DNA of the CDR3: TGTGCCAGCAGCAGGACCAATAGCAATCAGCCCCAGCATTTT. Its translation: CASSRTNSNQPQHF.

CDR3 sequence reads: CASSPSWTGEQFF. The CDR3 DNA reads TGCGCCAGCAGCCCAAGCTGGACGGGTGAGCAGTTCTTC. V is TRBV4-3 and J is TRBJ2-1, with no clear D. The CDR3 is made up of 13 amino acids. The V end lost 4 bases, the J end lost 9 bases, and 13 bases lay between the germline ends. Germline V CDR1 and CDR2: LGHNA, YSLEER.

The chain links TRBV16 to TRBJ2-5; D remains ambiguous. There are 12 residues in the CDR3. Germline assignment: CDR1 KGHSY and CDR2 FQNENV. The V end was cut by 0 bases, the J end by 5 bases, with 4 bases between. CDR3 loop: CASSQSRETQYF. Written as DNA, the CDR3 is TGTGCCAGCAGCCAATCTCGTGAGACCCAGTACTTC.

The V gene is TRBV7-3, the J gene TRBJ2-5; D gene uncertain. Between the trimmed V and J ends, which lost 2 bases and 1 base, there was a span of 14 bases. The CDR3 length is 16 residues. Germline CDR1 is SGHTA and CDR2 is FQGTGA. CDR3 residues: CASSLGPAHSQETQYF. The CDR3 DNA is TGTGCCAGCAGCTTAGGTCCGGCGCACAGCCAAGAGACCCAGTACTTC.

The chain uses TRBV28 and TRBJ1-4, with a weak D call TRBD1 (5 bases). The CDR3 is 15 residues long. Trimming removed 9 bases at V and 1 base at J, with 15 bases between. Germline V gives CDR1 MDHEN, CDR2 SYDVKM. CDR3 sequence: CASHTQGRTNEKLFF. The CDR3 DNA reads as TGTGCCAGTCACACTCAGGGTAGAACTAATGAAAAACTGTTTTTT.

This clone was seen only a few times. V usage is TRBV7-8 and J usage is TRBJ1-5; D unresolved. The CDR3 has 16 amino acids. Germline CDR1 and CDR2: SGHVS and FQNEAQ. The V gene lost 3 bases and the J gene lost 2 bases, with 14 bases spanning the gap. CDR3 region: CASSLGPGRGNQPQHF. For the CDR3, the DNA is TGTGCCAGCAGCTTGGGCCCTGGGAGGGGCAATCAGCCCCAGCATTTT.

This clone was recorded once. The chain has TRBV5-1 and TRBJ2-5; 7 bases align to TRBD1. The V segment lost 2 bases and the J segment 13 bases; nucleotides outside the gene matches: 5. CDR3 length: 11 amino acids. Germline V lookup: CDR1 SGHRS, CDR2 YFSETQ. The CDR3 nucleotides are TGCGCCAGCAGCTTTAGGGACAGCTTGTACTTC. Protein product: CASSFRDSLYF.

Worth noting for this clone: Distinct nucleotide sequences in the sample also encode this CDR3. The rearrangement joins TRBV5-1 to TRBJ1-1; D ambiguous. The germline gives CDR1 SGHRS, CDR2 YFSETQ. The germline V and J ends were trimmed by 0 bases and 3 bases, with 6 bases remaining between them. The CDR3 consists of 13 residues. CDR3 nucleotide sequence: TGCGCCAGCAGCTTGGGTGTCTACACTGAAGCTTTCTTT. Translated: CASSLGVYTEAFF. The full variable domain, in which reference TRBV5-1 and TRBJ1-1 provide the parts outside the CDR3, is KAGVTQTPRYLIKTRGQQVTLSCSPISGHRSVSWYQQTPGQGLQFLFEYFSETQRNKGNFPGRFSGRQFSNSRSEMNVSTLELGDSALYLCASSLGVYTEAFFGQGTRLTVV.

The chain uses TRBV7-2 and TRBJ1-1; D call uncertain. The germline V and J ends were trimmed by 1 base and 4 bases, with 16 bases remaining between them. Looked up from germline, CDR1 is SGHTA and CDR2 is FQGNSA. The CDR3 extends over 16 amino acids. The CDR3: CASSLVGSRLFTEAFF. DNA of the CDR3: TGTGCCAGCAGCTTAGTAGGTTCCAGATTATTCACTGAAGCTTTCTTT.

A note on this clone: The junction differs from germline at one of its ends, possibly a read error. The chain joins TRBV5-4 to TRBJ2-7; 7 nucleotides agree with TRBD1. From germline, CDR1 is SGHNT and CDR2 YYREEE (reference sequence). The CDR3 is 16 residues long. CDR3 DNA sequence: TGTGCCAGCAGCTTGGTTGGACAGGCGAGCTCCTACGAGCAGTATTTC. Amino acids: CASSLVGQASSYEQYF. The whole variable domain, filled in from reference TRBV5-4 and TRBJ2-7, reads ETGVTQSPTHLIKTRGQQVTLRCSSQSGHNTVSWYQQALGQGPQFIFQYYREEENGRGNFPPRFSGLQFPNYSSELNVNALELDDSALYLCASSLVGQASSYEQYFGPGTRLTVT.

For this clone: A junction boundary mismatches the germline segment, possibly from a read error. The chain joins TRBV27 to TRBJ2-3; 12 nucleotides line up with TRBD2. This CDR3 spans 15 amino acids. Germline CDR1 reads MNHEY; CDR2 reads SMNVEV (reference sequence). This chain's CDR3 is CASTLRTSGADTQYF. CDR3 sequence (DNA): TGTGCCAGCACTTTAAGGACTAGCGGGGCCGATACGCAGTATTTT.

On this clone: The same CDR3 arises from other DNA sequences in this sample as well. This chain joins TRBV20-1 and TRBJ2-7; weak D call: TRBD1 (6 bases). V was shortened by 5 bases and J by 3 bases, with 8 bases between the two germline ends. The CDR3 sequence is 11 residues long. Germline loops: CDR1 DFQATT, CDR2 SNEGSKA (reference sequence). CDR3 sequence (DNA): TGCAGTGCTTCCAGGGGCTACGAGCAGTACTTC. Encoded protein: CSASRGYEQYF.

This chain joins TRBV28 and TRBJ1-1; D remains ambiguous. This CDR3 comprises 13 residues. Trimming pared 6 bases from V and 1 base from J, leaving 9 bases between. The V gene's germline CDR1 is MDHEN and CDR2 SYDVKM. The CDR3 DNA is TGTGCCAGCAGCCCTCAACGGAACACTGAAGCTTTCTTT. Amino acids: CASSPQRNTEAFF.

The V gene is TRBV13, the J gene TRBJ2-3; 7 nucleotides match TRBD2. V dropped 5 bases and J dropped 2; count of bases not matched to a gene: 7. CDR3 length: 15 residues. Germline V gives CDR1 PRHDT, CDR2 FYEKMQ (reference sequence). CDR3 sequence (DNA): TGTGCCAGCAGCCCAAGGGCGGGAGCCACAGATACGCAGTATTTT. This codes for CASSPRAGATDTQYF.

The chain couples TRBV7-2 to TRBJ2-1; 7 bases map to TRBD2. The CDR3 covers 14 residues. V lost 5 bases to trimming and J lost 0 bases; unmatched junction nucleotides: 1. CDR1 and CDR2 from the germline V gene are SGHTA and FQGNSA. Here the CDR3 DNA reads TGTGCCAGCAGCCCTAGCGGCTCCTACAATGAGCAGTTCTTC. It is translated as CASSPSGSYNEQFF.

This clone was counted once. The sample has other DNA sequences that encode this CDR3 too. The chain combines TRBV6-1 with TRBJ1-5; TRBD1 matches 8 bases. CDR1 and CDR2 from the germline V gene are MNHNS and SASEGT. Trimming cost V 2 bases and J 6 bases; bases outside gene matches: 0. The CDR3 spans 13 residues. CDR3 coding DNA: TGTGCCAGCAGTGAACAGGGGGCTCAGCCCCAGCATTTT. This codes for CASSEQGAQPQHF.

This clone turned up a few times. The V call is TRBV18, the J call TRBJ1-2; no firm D call. Trimming took off 1 base at V and 6 bases at J, with 15 bases between the two ends. This CDR3 contains 15 residues. Germline V lookup: CDR1 KGHSH, CDR2 LQKENI. CDR3 in amino acids: CASSPLLGDLNGYTF. DNA of the CDR3: TGTGCCAGCTCACCACTCCTAGGCGACCTCAATGGCTACACCTTC.

This clone has only one observation. V gene TRBV5-8 combines with J gene TRBJ1-4, with D possibly being TRBD1 (5 bases). The CDR3 runs to 13 residues. Germline V gene data show CDR1 as SGHTS and CDR2 as YDEGEE. The V end was cut by 5 bases, the J end by 4 bases, with 9 bases between. The CDR3 protein is CASRWGSNEKLFF. The CDR3 coding sequence is TGTGCCAGCAGGTGGGGGAGTAATGAAAAACTGTTTTTT.

The sample holds one count of this clone. Other nucleotide sequences in the sample specify the same CDR3. The rearrangement links TRBV20-1 to TRBJ2-7; D not certain. Trimming stripped 5 bases from V and 0 bases from J, with 2 bases between. The CDR3 is 10 residues long. Per germline, CDR1 DFQATT and CDR2 SNEGSKA (reference sequence). Here the CDR3 reads CSAASYEQYF. The CDR3 DNA reads TGCAGTGCTGCCTCCTACGAGCAGTACTTC.

This clone was seen more than once but under ten times. The chain uses TRBV9 and TRBJ1-6; possibly TRBD1 for D (5 bases). Germline lookup yields CDR1 SGDLS and CDR2 YYNGEE. The CDR3 has 16 residues. Between the trimmed V and J ends, which lost 0 bases and 5 bases, there was a span of 12 bases. CDR3 protein: CASSVGGDGHNSPLHF. The CDR3 DNA sequence: TGTGCCAGCAGCGTAGGGGGGGACGGTCATAATTCACCCCTCCACTTT.

The chain couples TRBV27 to TRBJ1-5; D may be TRBD1 (6 bases). The ends were cut back, 5 bases at V and 3 bases at J, with 23 bases in the middle. CDR1 and CDR2 (germline): MNHEY, SMNVEV (reference sequence). The CDR3 spans 18 residues. CDR3 region: CASSPNQGRKGYNQPQHF. The CDR3 bases are TGTGCCAGCAGTCCAAACCAGGGGAGGAAGGGGTACAATCAGCCCCAGCATTTT.

This chain links TRBV6-8 with TRBJ2-4; 7 bases are a match to TRBD1. The CDR3 contains 15 residues. Germline CDR1 MNHGY, CDR2 SAAAGT. The junction had 8 bases not matched to a gene; V was cut back by 6 bases and J by 3 bases. The CDR3, as DNA: TGTGCCAGCAGCACCGACAGGGACGGCAAAAACATTCAGTACTTC. Amino acid sequence: CASSTDRDGKNIQYF.

The J gene is TRBJ1-1, the V gene TRBV4-1, with D unresolved. Trimming left V 6 bases short and J 9 bases short, with 11 bases between. Per the germline V gene, CDR1 is MGHRA and CDR2 is YSYEKL. The CDR3 is 11 amino acids. The CDR3 protein is CASRTSLKAFF. DNA for the CDR3: TGCGCCAGCAGGACATCCCTTAAAGCTTTCTTT.

This clone was picked up a small number of times. The rearrangement uses TRBV4-2 and TRBJ1-5; TRBD1 aligns across 7 bases. This CDR3 contains 16 residues. V was pared by 4 bases and J by 5 bases, with 11 bases of the junction left unmatched. Germline CDR1 LGHNA, CDR2 YNFKEQ. DNA for the CDR3: TGTGCCAGCAGCCCGTCCCGGGCAGGGGGAGATCAGCCCCAGCATTTT. Its protein is CASSPSRAGGDQPQHF.